This T cell receptor (beta chain) comes out of a study of shared clonotypes between healthy human individuals. Whole-study context: Aged between 18 and 49, the donors were a couple of women and three men. Points from the study as a whole: In general, naive subsets displayed greater estimated richness than memory subsets did. Between a few donors, naive CD4 clonotypes were shared at a level of around 4.8%.

Germline V gives CDR1 SGHVS, CDR2 FQNEAQ. The V end lost 5 bases, the J end lost 1 base, and 12 bases lay between the germline ends. The CDR3 has 15 amino acids. A remark on this clone: The antigen is unknown.

The genomic DNA of each subset was split evenly across several immunoSEQ plates. Here immunoSEQ multiplex PCR was the method, and the copy in TCRdb shows in-frame clones only, minus some. The sample has about 2 million clones; about 95% are singletons. Cells designated naive CD8 were CD45RO-negative and were positively selected for CCR7, with terminally differentiated effector memory CD45RA+ cells excluded. This receptor was taken from a man between 18 and 29 years old in good health. This chain connects TRBV7-8 to TRBJ1-5, with D perhaps TRBD1 (5 bases). The sample taken for sequencing was naive CD8+ T cells sorted from blood. CDR3 loop: CASSQWQGSNQPQHF. CDR3 DNA sequence: TGTGCCAGCAGCCAGTGGCAGGGAAGCAATCAGCCCCAGCATTTT. Based on the CDR3 plus reference TRBV7-8 and TRBJ1-5, the full variable domain is GAGVSQSPRYKVAKRGQDVALRCDPISGHVSLFWYQQALGQGPEFLTYFQNEAQLDKSGLPSDRFFAERPEGSVSTLKIQRTQQEDSAVYLCASSQWQGSNQPQHFGDGTRLSIL.